This T cell receptor (beta chain) came from a study of shared clonotypes between healthy human individuals. With 4 bases removed from V and 5 bases from J, the gap between germline ends came to 14 bases. The CDR3 is 14 residues long. CDR1 MNHEY and CDR2 SVGAGI come from the germline V gene. Regarding this clone: With only one base between it and a far larger clone, this is likely a read error.

The replicate PCRs on unsorted PBMC were given approximately 0.3 ug DNA, which is about 30,000 T cell genomes. Only in-frame clones appear in the TCRdb table, and some are missing; sequencing was by immunoSEQ multiplex PCR. Of fewer than 600,000 clones in the sample, 60% to 80% were seen once. The receptor was derived from a woman in her forties in good health. Some clones in this sample may be carry-over from other donors' samples. Material for sequencing was PBMCs. V usage is TRBV6-5 and J usage is TRBJ1-2, with D maybe TRBD1 (5 bases). CDR3 coding DNA: TGTGCCAGCAGTTCCTCAGGGCAGTGGTATGGCTACACCTTC. This gives the protein CASSSSGQWYGYTF.